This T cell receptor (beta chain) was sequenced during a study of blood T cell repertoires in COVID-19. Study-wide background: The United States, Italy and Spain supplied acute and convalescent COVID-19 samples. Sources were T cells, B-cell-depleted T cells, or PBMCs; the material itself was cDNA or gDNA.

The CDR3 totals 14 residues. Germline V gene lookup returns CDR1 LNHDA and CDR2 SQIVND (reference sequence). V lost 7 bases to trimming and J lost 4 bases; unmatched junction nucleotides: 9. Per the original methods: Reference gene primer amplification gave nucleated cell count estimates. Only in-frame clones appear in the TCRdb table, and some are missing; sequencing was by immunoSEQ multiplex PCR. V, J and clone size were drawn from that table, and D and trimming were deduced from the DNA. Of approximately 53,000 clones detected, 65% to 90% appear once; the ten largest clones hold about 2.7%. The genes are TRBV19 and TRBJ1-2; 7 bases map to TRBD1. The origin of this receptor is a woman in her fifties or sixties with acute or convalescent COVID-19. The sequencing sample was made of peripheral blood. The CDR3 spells CASKGTANLYGYTF. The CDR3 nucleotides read TGTGCCAGTAAGGGGACAGCCAATCTCTATGGCTACACCTTC. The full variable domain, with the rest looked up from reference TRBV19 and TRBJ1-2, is DGGITQSPKYLFRKEGQNVTLSCEQNLNHDAMYWYRQDPGQGLRLIYYSQIVNDFQKGDIAEGYSVSREKKESFPLTVTSAQKNPTAFYLCASKGTANLYGYTFGSGTRLTVV.